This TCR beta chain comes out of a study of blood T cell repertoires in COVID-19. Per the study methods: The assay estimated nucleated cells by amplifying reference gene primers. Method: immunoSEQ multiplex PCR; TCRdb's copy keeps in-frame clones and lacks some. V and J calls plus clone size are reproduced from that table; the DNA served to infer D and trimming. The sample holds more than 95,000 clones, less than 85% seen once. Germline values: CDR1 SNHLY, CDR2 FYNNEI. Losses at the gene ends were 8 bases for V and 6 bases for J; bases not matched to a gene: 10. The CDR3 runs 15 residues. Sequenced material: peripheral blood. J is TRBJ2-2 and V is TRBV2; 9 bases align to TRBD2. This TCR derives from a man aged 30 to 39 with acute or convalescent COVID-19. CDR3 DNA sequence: TGTGCCAGCCTCCTAGAGCGGGGGGCGGCCGGGGAGCTGTTTTTT. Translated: CASLLERGAAGELFF.